This passage covers 21 T cell receptor beta chains from one sample sequenced in a study of cytomegalovirus exposure and HLA in healthy donors. Primers included in the PCR were 60 Vbeta and 13 Jbeta primers. Repertoires were generated with immunoSEQ multiplex PCR, while TCRdb's copy carries only in-frame clones and drops some. The data contain approximately 150,000 clones, roughly 80% of them seen just once; the ten biggest clones take up approximately 2.9%. The specimen sequenced was PBMCs. These receptors came from a woman under 40 in good health and CMV-seronegative.

The chain is built from TRBV14 and TRBJ2-5; D ambiguous. Between the trimmed V and J ends, which lost 4 bases and 3 bases, there was a span of 9 bases. The germline V gene encodes CDR1 SGHDN and CDR2 FVKESK. This CDR3 has 13 amino acids. The DNA of the CDR3 is TGTGCCAGCAGCCCGACTCTGAAAGAGACCCAGTACTTC. It yields the protein CASSPTLKETQYF.

The chain carries TRBV7-2 and TRBJ2-7; a possible D gene is TRBD2 (6 bases). Germline loops: CDR1 SGHTA, CDR2 FQGNSA. This CDR3 comprises 12 residues. V was pared by 8 bases and J by 3 bases, with 11 bases between. The chain's CDR3 is CASGTRVYEQYF. The CDR3 bases are TGTGCCAGCGGGACTCGAGTCTACGAGCAGTACTTC.

The rearrangement uses TRBV5-1 and TRBJ1-4, with TRBD1 identical over 7 bases. V lost 6 bases to trimming and J lost 6 bases; unmatched junction nucleotides: 8. Germline CDR1 and CDR2: SGHRS and YFSETQ. This CDR3 contains 14 residues. The CDR3 nucleotides read TGCGCCAGCATGAAAGGGGGCGGGGATGAAAAACTGTTTTTT. Translation gives CASMKGGGDEKLFF. Looking up the rest from reference TRBV5-1 and TRBJ1-4 gives the full variable domain: KAGVTQTPRYLIKTRGQQVTLSCSPISGHRSVSWYQQTPGQGLQFLFEYFSETQRNKGNFPGRFSGRQFSNSRSEMNVSTLELGDSALYLCASMKGGGDEKLFFGSGTQLSVL.

The chain links TRBV10-3 to TRBJ2-3; 8 bases are a match to TRBD2. This CDR3 is 16 amino acids long. CDR1 and CDR2 from the germline V gene are ENHRY and SYGVKD. The J segment lost 1 base and the V segment lost 3 bases, leaving 6 bases of the junction unmatched. CDR3 amino acids: CAISDTAGGRTDTQYF. DNA of the CDR3: TGTGCCATCAGTGATACGGCGGGAGGACGCACAGATACGCAGTATTTT.

The V gene is TRBV2, the J gene TRBJ2-5; 7 positions match TRBD1. CDR3 length: 14 residues. Losses at the gene ends were 4 bases for V and 4 bases for J; bases not matched to a gene: 6. Germline assignment: CDR1 SNHLY and CDR2 FYNNEI. CDR3 nucleotide sequence: TGTGCCAGCAGTGGTAACAGGGGTTTAGAGACCCAGTACTTC. Translation: CASSGNRGLETQYF.

This clone has only one observation. The CDR3 DNA follows: TGTGCCAGCAGTACCCGGAGAGCAGCACCCAGTTCACCCCTCCACTTT. Protein: CASSTRRAAPSSPLHF. The chain joins TRBV27 to TRBJ1-6; no reliable D call. CDR3 length: 16 amino acids. Germline V lookup: CDR1 MNHEY, CDR2 SMNVEV (reference sequence). Trimming took 5 bases from V and 9 from J, leaving 20 bases between them.

J is TRBJ2-7 and V is TRBV15, with 8 bases aligning to TRBD2. Germline V lookup: CDR1 LNHNV, CDR2 YYDKDF (reference sequence). The CDR3 has 16 amino acids. The V gene end was trimmed by 0 bases and the J gene end by 3 bases; junction bases not matched to a gene: 7. The CDR3 DNA reads TGTGCCACCAGCAGAGAGGGCGGGGGGTCCTTCTACGAGCAGTACTTC. Residues: CATSREGGGSFYEQYF.

The chain recombines TRBV19 with TRBJ1-1; D is uncertain. Germline V gene sequence: CDR1 LNHDA, CDR2 SQIVND (reference sequence). The CDR3 is made up of 14 amino acids. V was clipped by 7 bases and J by 3 bases, with 15 bases between them. CDR3 DNA: TGTGCCAGTACCGCCGACACCATTTACACTGAAGCTTTCTTT. This sequence encodes CASTADTIYTEAFF.

The V call is TRBV19, the J call TRBJ2-4; the match to TRBD2 covers 7 bases. The V gene end was trimmed by 3 bases and the J gene end by 9 bases; junction bases not matched to a gene: 5. Germline V CDR1 and CDR2: LNHDA, SQIVND (reference sequence). The CDR3 spans 13 residues. CDR3 bases: TGTGCCAGTAGTATTGCTGGGGAGGGCATTCAGTACTTC. This gives the protein CASSIAGEGIQYF.

This chain links TRBV9 with TRBJ2-5; D not resolved. Per germline, CDR1 SGDLS and CDR2 YYNGEE. Trimming shortened V by 3 bases and J by 6 bases, and 12 bases separated the two germline ends. The CDR3 is 13 amino acids. CDR3 in DNA: TGTGCCAGCAGCGGCGGTGGGTTCCAGACCCAGTACTTC. Amino acid sequence: CASSGGGFQTQYF.

The V gene is TRBV20-1, the J gene TRBJ1-2; TRBD1 is a possible D gene (5 bases). The germline V and J ends were trimmed by 4 bases and 8 bases, with 11 bases remaining between them. The CDR3 totals 11 residues. CDR1 is DFQATT and CDR2 is SNEGSKA in the germline V gene (reference sequence). The CDR3 spells CSATDRGGYTF. In DNA, the CDR3 is TGCAGTGCTACAGACCGGGGGGGCTACACCTTC.

Only one count was recorded for this clone. The V and J genes are TRBV6-1 and TRBJ2-7; 9 nucleotides agree with TRBD2. V was pared by 6 bases and J by 6 bases, with 9 bases of the junction left unmatched. Germline CDR1 MNHNS, CDR2 SASEGT. The CDR3 runs to 14 residues. CDR3 DNA: TGTGCCAGCAGCAGTAACGGCGGGAGGGCCGAGCAGTACTTC. It codes for CASSSNGGRAEQYF.

The chain joins TRBV7-2 to TRBJ2-3; 8 nucleotides match TRBD2. The CDR3 consists of 16 residues. The germline gives CDR1 SGHTA, CDR2 FQGNSA. The V and J ends lost 5 bases and 2 bases, in that order; junction bases with no gene match: 9. The CDR3 reads CASSPQTSAFTDTQYF. In nucleotides, the CDR3 is TGTGCCAGCAGCCCCCAGACTAGCGCCTTCACAGATACGCAGTATTTT. The whole variable domain, remainder taken from reference TRBV7-2 and TRBJ2-3, is GAGVSQSPSNKVTEKGKDVELRCDPISGHTALYWYRQSLGQGLEFLIYFQGNSAPDKSGLPSDRFSAERTGGSVSTLTIQRTQQEDSAVYLCASSPQTSAFTDTQYFGPGTRLTVL.

This clone has just a few counts. This chain connects TRBV2 to TRBJ1-5, with TRBD1 matching 9 bases. The CDR3 runs 12 residues. Trimming cost V 8 bases and J 11 bases; bases outside gene matches: 7. Looked up from germline, CDR1 is SNHLY and CDR2 is FYNNEI. For the CDR3, the DNA is TGTGCCAGCGGGACAGGGATCGTGGCCCAGCATTTT. It is translated as CASGTGIVAQHF.

The chain has TRBV4-3 and TRBJ1-1; 7 positions agree with TRBD1. The V gene end was trimmed by 11 bases and the J gene end by 1 base; junction bases not matched to a gene: 10. Germline-derived CDR1 and CDR2 are LGHNA and YSLEER. This CDR3 has 14 residues. Written as DNA, the CDR3 is TGCGCCCCGGGGCAGGGGGATTGGAACACTGAAGCTTTCTTT. This codes for CAPGQGDWNTEAFF.

J is TRBJ1-6 and V is TRBV19; D possibly corresponds to TRBD1 (5 bases). The CDR3 consists of 12 residues. Germline V gene data show CDR1 as LNHDA and CDR2 as SQIVND (reference sequence). With 6 bases removed from V and 9 bases from J, the gap between germline ends came to 9 bases. The CDR3 nucleotides read TGTGCCAGTAGCCCGGGACTTTCACCCCTCCACTTT. It specifies CASSPGLSPLHF.

The rearrangement links TRBV10-3 to TRBJ2-5; no firm D call. The DNA end is a closer match to TRBJ2-7, so the J assignment may be wrong. The germline CDR1 and CDR2 sequences are ENHRY and SYGVKD. This CDR3 spans 13 amino acids. DNA of the CDR3: TGTGCCATCAGTGACTCAAACCTCTACGAGCAGTACTTC. Translation gives CAISDSNLYEQYF.

The J gene is TRBJ1-5, the V gene TRBV6-1; 12 positions agree with TRBD1. After removal of 4 bases from V and 4 bases from J, the junction contained 5 bases not matched to a gene. Germline V lookup: CDR1 MNHNS, CDR2 SASEGT. CDR3 length equals 16 residues. CDR3 nucleotide sequence: TGTGCCAGCAGTGGCCGGGACAGGGGGCGGAATCAGCCCCAGCATTTT. Translated: CASSGRDRGRNQPQHF.

The chain uses TRBV20-1 and TRBJ2-2; possibly TRBD1 for D (6 bases). Germline V gene sequence: CDR1 DFQATT, CDR2 SNEGSKA (reference sequence). Trimming removed 7 bases at V and 4 bases at J, with 7 bases between. The CDR3 runs 11 residues. In nucleotides, the CDR3 is TGCAGTGGAGGGGGCACCGGGGAGCTGTTTTTT. Encoded protein: CSGGGTGELFF.

In this sample, this clone turned up once. This sample also contains other DNA sequences that code for the same CDR3. The J gene is TRBJ2-3, the V gene TRBV5-1; TRBD1 aligns across 7 bases. CDR1 SGHRS and CDR2 YFSETQ come from the germline V gene. The CDR3 covers 14 residues. After removal of 3 bases from V and 6 bases from J, the junction contained 7 bases not matched to a gene. CDR3 in amino acids: CASSSRQGGDTQYF. CDR3 DNA sequence: TGCGCCAGCAGCTCGCGACAGGGTGGGGATACGCAGTATTTT. Based on the CDR3 plus reference TRBV5-1 and TRBJ2-3, the full variable domain is KAGVTQTPRYLIKTRGQQVTLSCSPISGHRSVSWYQQTPGQGLQFLFEYFSETQRNKGNFPGRFSGRQFSNSRSEMNVSTLELGDSALYLCASSSRQGGDTQYFGPGTRLTVL.

This sequence joins TRBV5-4 and TRBJ2-1, with 13 bases aligning to TRBD2. The CDR3 is 18 residues long. From germline, CDR1 is SGHNT and CDR2 YYREEE (reference sequence). V shed 3 bases and J 3 bases; nucleotides not matched to a gene: 9. CDR3 protein: CASSYRWTSGGYYNEQFF. The CDR3 DNA sequence: TGTGCCAGCAGCTACCGATGGACTAGCGGGGGATACTACAATGAGCAGTTCTTC.